These 11 T cell receptor beta chains share one sample of origin, sequenced in a study of patients and donors after allogeneic stem cell transplantation. MiXCR, applied by TCRdb to the RT-PCR reads, yields one record per CDR3 protein. The sample gives about 1,800 distinct CDR3 sequences, approximately 14% of which show up once; over 9.5% is in the top ten. The sequenced sample was blood, either unsorted or a sorted T cell fraction (not recorded which). The source of these receptors is a human donor who was either an allogeneic HSCT recipient or a stem cell or donor lymphocyte infusion donor (not recorded which). It is not recorded whose cells these are; they may come from a transplant donor.

The rearrangement uses TRBV5-6 and TRBJ2-1; 7 bases match TRBD2. The CDR3 consists of 15 residues. CDR1 and CDR2 (germline): SGHDT, YYEEEE. V shed 4 bases and J 0 bases; nucleotides not matched to a gene: 4. The CDR3: CASSPGTNSYNEQFF. The CDR3 DNA is TGTGCCAGCAGCCCCGGGACTAACTCCTACAATGAGCAGTTCTTC.

This clonotype was counted only a few times. This chain connects TRBV30 to TRBJ1-1; no reliable D call. The CDR3 length is 11 residues. Between the trimmed V and J ends, which lost 3 bases and 11 bases, there was a span of 13 bases. From germline, CDR1 is GTSNPN and CDR2 SVGIG (reference sequence). The CDR3 region has the DNA TGTGCCTGGAGAGAAGAGGTAATGGCTTTCTTT. This translates into CAWREEVMAFF.

The chain links TRBV6-1 to TRBJ2-2, with 8 bases identical to TRBD1. CDR3 length: 16 residues. Germline lookup yields CDR1 MNHNS and CDR2 SASEGT. J was trimmed by 0 bases and V by 3 bases; bases with no gene match: 3. The CDR3 here is CASSDSGGPNTGELFF. Here the CDR3 DNA reads TGTGCCAGCAGTGATTCAGGGGGCCCGAACACCGGGGAGCTGTTTTTT.

The chain links TRBV15 to TRBJ2-3; D remains unclear. This CDR3 region has 16 residues. V gave up 3 bases and J gave up 2 bases, with 15 bases separating them. Germline lookup yields CDR1 LNHNV and CDR2 YYDKDF (reference sequence). CDR3 DNA: TGTGCCACCAGCAGGCGCCCCGACGGCGCCACAGATACGCAGTATTTT. It yields the protein CATSRRPDGATDTQYF.

By share, this clonotype counts as medium-sized. The J gene is TRBJ1-2, the V gene TRBV14, with D uncertain. V lost 4 bases, J lost 4 bases, and 19 bases lay in between. The CDR3 length is 16 residues. CDR1 and CDR2 from the germline V gene are SGHDN and FVKESK. This CDR3 is CASSRLIGSRVYGYTF. In DNA form, the CDR3 reads TGTGCCAGCAGCCGACTAATCGGGTCAAGAGTCTATGGCTACACCTTC.

This clonotype was recorded a few times. V and J are TRBV11-3 and TRBJ1-2; 7 positions agree with TRBD1. CDR3 length equals 12 residues. Trimming took 5 bases from V and 5 from J; bases not matched to a gene: 2. The germline V gene has CDR1 SGHNT and CDR2 YENEEA. The CDR3 sequence: CASSEGQYGYTF. CDR3 bases: TGTGCCAGCAGCGAGGGACAGTATGGCTACACCTTC.

This clonotype was seen more than once but under ten times. This sequence joins TRBV4-2 and TRBJ2-3; D is ambiguous. Germline V gene lookup returns CDR1 LGHNA and CDR2 YNFKEQ. The V and J ends lost 6 bases and 2 bases respectively, with 6 bases between them. CDR3 length: 12 amino acids. The CDR3: CASSPNTDTQYF. CDR3 nucleotide sequence: TGTGCCAGCAGTCCTAACACAGATACGCAGTATTTT.

This clonotype is labeled medium-sized. The genes are TRBV7-3 and TRBJ1-1; D remains unclear. The CDR3 is 14 residues long. With 2 bases removed from V and 1 base from J, the gap between germline ends came to 8 bases. Germline CDR1 is SGHTA and CDR2 is FQGTGA. CDR3: CASSLGYGNTEAFF. In DNA, the CDR3 is TGTGCCAGCAGCTTAGGGTACGGGAACACTGAAGCTTTCTTT.

The gene calls are TRBV12-3 or TRBV12-4 and TRBJ2-1; D is uncertain. V was shortened by 3 bases and J by 10 bases, with 7 bases between the two germline ends. CDR3 length: 11 residues. CDR3 sequence (DNA): TGTGCCAGCAGTTTGACTCACGAGCAGTTCTTC. Its translation is CASSLTHEQFF.

The chain links TRBV12-3 or TRBV12-4 to TRBJ2-5; D might be TRBD1 (6 bases). The germline V and J ends were trimmed by 6 bases and 5 bases, with 10 bases remaining between them. This CDR3 is 12 amino acids long. This CDR3 reads CASRGQGETQYF. The CDR3 DNA is TGTGCCAGCAGAGGGCAGGGGGAGACCCAGTACTTC.

The rearrangement links TRBV6-4 to TRBJ2-1; 9 bases line up with TRBD1. The V and J ends lost 4 bases and 8 bases, in that order; junction bases with no gene match: 9. This CDR3 region has 15 residues. Germline V gene lookup returns CDR1 MRHNA and CDR2 SNTAGT. The CDR3 nucleotides are TGTGCCAGCAGTGCGGGACAGGGCCCTAACTATGAGCAGTTCTTC. Its protein product is CASSAGQGPNYEQFF.